These T cell receptor beta chains were read from a single sample in a study of blood T cells in healthy people across ages. TCRdb itself ran the 5' RACE reads through MiXCR, one entry per CDR3 protein. The data contain a few hundred thousand distinct CDR3 sequences, about 27% of them singletons. In addition, the sample was reused for a study of T cells of mothers and their children.

Sequencing used blood. Receptor source: a boy younger than 10 in good health. CDR3s include the opening cysteine and the closing phenylalanine or tryptophan. A D gene is named only where the DNA matches it firmly. Expanded clones are given a class, and other clones once, few, many or no size at all.

v_gene,abundance,j_gene,d_gene,len,CDR3aa,CDR3nt
TRBV27,few,TRBJ1-2,TRBD1,16,CASSSYPRQGTDGYTF,TGTGCCAGCAGTTCCTACCCACGACAGGGGACGGATGGCTACACCTTC
TRBV3-1,NA,TRBJ2-5,NA,14,CASSHAGYWETQYF,TGTGCCAGCAGCCACGCGGGGTACTGGGAGACCCAGTACTTC
TRBV4-3,NA,TRBJ2-1,TRBD2,18,CASSLRLAGGPGVNEQFF,TGCGCCAGCAGCCTCCGACTAGCGGGAGGGCCTGGGGTCAATGAGCAGTTCTTC
TRBV12-3/TRBV12-4,NA,TRBJ1-5,NA,15,CASRTLGGAGQPQHF,TGTGCCAGCAGGACATTAGGCGGAGCGGGTCAGCCCCAGCATTTT
TRBV25-1,NA,TRBJ1-6,NA,16,CASSEFGGGYNSPLHF,TGTGCCAGCAGTGAATTTGGAGGGGGTTATAATTCACCCCTCCACTTT
TRBV7-7,few,TRBJ2-7,NA,17,CASSSGTGPTSSYEQYF,TGTGCTAGCAGCTCTGGAACAGGCCCTACTTCGTCCTACGAGCAGTACTTC
TRBV6-2/TRBV6-3,NA,TRBJ2-5,NA,15,CASSPPGAAGETQYF,TGTGCCAGCAGTCCGCCGGGGGCGGCTGGGGAGACCCAGTACTTC
TRBV5-6,NA,TRBJ1-2,TRBD1,14,CASSGDRGRGGYTF,TGTGCCAGCAGCGGGGACAGGGGGCGCGGTGGCTACACCTTC
TRBV3-1,NA,TRBJ2-7,TRBD1,14,CASSHWDRAYEQYF,TGTGCCAGCAGCCACTGGGACAGGGCCTACGAGCAGTACTTC
TRBV4-3,NA,TRBJ1-5,NA,13,CASSQEGQGPQHF,TGCGCCAGCAGCCAAGAGGGCCAGGGGCCCCAGCATTTT
TRBV4-1,NA,TRBJ2-7,TRBD2,16,CASSRSLAGLSYEQYF,TGCGCCAGCAGCCGTAGCCTAGCGGGGCTCTCCTACGAGCAGTACTTC
TRBV9,few,TRBJ2-7,NA,14,CASSVGSRAYEQYF,TGTGCCAGCAGCGTAGGCTCCAGGGCCTACGAGCAGTACTTC
TRBV29-1,NA,TRBJ2-3,NA,15,CSVGIRHPHTDTQYF,TGCAGCGTTGGAATACGCCACCCCCACACAGATACGCAGTATTTT
TRBV20-1,many,TRBJ1-5,TRBD1,14,CSAAGGGGNQPQHF,TGCAGTGCGGCAGGGGGAGGTGGCAATCAGCCCCAGCATTTT
TRBV7-2,once,TRBJ2-1,NA,16,CASSTPRRRAYNEQFF,TGTGCCAGCAGCACTCCGAGAAGGCGAGCCTACAATGAGCAGTTCTTC
TRBV12-3/TRBV12-4,many,TRBJ2-5,TRBD2,15,CASSPWGGMQETQYF,TGTGCCAGCAGTCCCTGGGGGGGTATGCAAGAGACCCAGTACTTC
TRBV20-1,NA,TRBJ2-3,TRBD2,19,CSASSPRGRLAGLTDTQYF,TGCAGTGCTAGCTCCCCCCGTGGGCGACTAGCGGGACTTACAGATACGCAGTATTTT
TRBV29-1,NA,TRBJ2-5,TRBD1,14,CSAPNRDRQETQYF,TGCAGCGCACCAAACCGGGACAGACAAGAGACCCAGTACTTC
TRBV6-2/TRBV6-3,NA,TRBJ2-5,TRBD2,16,CASSYLASGLQETQYF,TGTGCCAGCAGTTACTTGGCTAGCGGCTTACAAGAGACCCAGTACTTC
TRBV28,NA,TRBJ2-1,NA,17,CASSAGAAGSSYNEQFF,TGTGCCAGCAGCGCTGGGGCGGCGGGAAGCTCCTACAATGAGCAGTTCTTC
TRBV20-1,NA,TRBJ1-6,TRBD1,18,CSARGVRIGTGDNSPLHF,TGCAGTGCTAGAGGCGTAAGGATCGGGACAGGCGATAATTCACCCCTCCACTTT
TRBV18,NA,TRBJ2-7,TRBD2,17,CASSPLNSGGPIGEQYF,TGTGCCAGCTCACCACTAAACTCGGGGGGGCCAATTGGCGAGCAGTACTTC
TRBV15,few,TRBJ2-5,NA,14,CATSRDGIPETQYF,TGTGCCACCAGCAGAGATGGGATACCAGAGACCCAGTACTTC
TRBV7-2,few,TRBJ1-2,TRBD1,14,CASSLNEGARGYTF,TGTGCCAGCAGCTTAAACGAGGGGGCGCGGGGCTACACCTTC
TRBV6-2/TRBV6-3,few,TRBJ1-2,NA,17,CASSPTGHAISNYGYTF,TGTGCCAGCAGTCCAACGGGACACGCCATCTCTAACTATGGCTACACCTTC
TRBV5-5,NA,TRBJ1-2,NA,15,CASSLFQGNNYGYTF,TGTGCCAGCAGCTTGTTTCAGGGGAATAACTATGGCTACACCTTC
TRBV9,few,TRBJ2-5,TRBD2,17,CASSEDGRLAGEETQYF,TGTGCCAGCAGCGAGGACGGCCGGCTAGCGGGGGAAGAGACCCAGTACTTC
TRBV9,NA,TRBJ2-1,TRBD2,21,CASSVGSGWSLAGGRGNEQFF,TGTGCCAGCAGCGTAGGATCCGGGTGGTCTCTAGCGGGGGGAAGGGGCAATGAGCAGTTCTTC
TRBV7-9,NA,TRBJ2-6,TRBD1,19,CASSDGPQGASSGANVLTF,TGTGCCAGCAGCGACGGTCCGCAGGGGGCTAGCTCTGGGGCCAACGTCCTGACTTTC
TRBV9,few,TRBJ1-5,TRBD1,15,CASSVDGQGNQPQHF,TGTGCCAGCAGCGTAGATGGACAGGGTAATCAGCCCCAGCATTTT
TRBV21-1,many,TRBJ2-3,NA,16,CASSKRGGQSTDTQYF,TGTGCCAGCAGCAAAAGAGGGGGACAGTCTACAGATACGCAGTATTTT
TRBV6-2/TRBV6-3,few,TRBJ1-6,NA,15,CASSYGRYRRSPLHF,TGTGCCAGCAGTTACGGCCGCTATCGGCGTTCACCCCTCCACTTT
TRBV12-3/TRBV12-4,few,TRBJ1-6,NA,14,CASSLAGKDSPLHF,TGTGCCAGCAGTTTAGCCGGGAAGGATTCACCCCTCCACTTT
TRBV12-3/TRBV12-4,NA,TRBJ1-2,TRBD1,16,CASSLARTGVVYGYTF,TGTGCCAGCAGTTTAGCCCGGACAGGGGTAGTCTATGGCTACACCTTC
TRBV12-3/TRBV12-4,NA,TRBJ2-7,TRBD2,17,CASSPGNSGRAMYEQYF,TGTGCCAGCAGTCCCGGTAATAGCGGGAGGGCCATGTACGAGCAGTACTTC
TRBV28,few,TRBJ2-3,NA,14,CASSLNLGTDTQYF,TGTGCCAGCAGTTTAAATCTGGGCACAGATACGCAGTATTTT
TRBV2,once,TRBJ2-5,NA,15,CASSDRGTGAETQYF,TGTGCCAGCAGTGATCGGGGGACCGGCGCAGAGACCCAGTACTTC
TRBV9,NA,TRBJ2-5,TRBD2,13,CASSGTSAETQYF,TGTGCCAGCAGCGGGACTAGTGCGGAGACCCAGTACTTC
TRBV15,once,TRBJ2-5,NA,14,CATSSPEIQETQYF,TGTGCCACCAGCAGTCCAGAAATCCAAGAGACCCAGTACTTC
TRBV12-3/TRBV12-4,few,TRBJ2-7,NA,16,CASSTQGAGGSYEQYF,TGTGCCAGCAGCACCCAGGGGGCGGGGGGGTCCTACGAGCAGTACTTC
TRBV6-1,NA,TRBJ2-6,NA,14,CAGLGDSGANVLTF,TGTGCCGGTCTTGGGGACTCTGGGGCCAACGTCCTGACTTTC
TRBV3-1,NA,TRBJ1-1,NA,13,CASSLDDSTEAFF,TGTGCCAGCAGCCTAGATGACAGCACTGAAGCTTTCTTT
TRBV10-3,NA,TRBJ2-7,TRBD2,14,CASCSGRETYEQYF,TGTGCCAGTTGTAGCGGGAGGGAAACCTACGAGCAGTACTTC
TRBV29-1,few,TRBJ2-2,NA,11,CSVAETGELFF,TGCAGCGTTGCTGAAACCGGGGAGCTGTTTTTT
TRBV12-3/TRBV12-4,NA,TRBJ2-6,TRBD1,17,CASKRRQGATGANVLTF,TGTGCCAGCAAAAGACGACAGGGGGCTACTGGGGCCAACGTCCTGACTTTC
TRBV5-6,NA,TRBJ1-5,NA,13,CASSLAGYQPQHF,TGTGCCAGCAGCTTGGCAGGTTATCAGCCCCAGCATTTT
TRBV10-3,NA,TRBJ1-6,TRBD1,16,CAISEWTGDDNSPLHF,TGTGCCATCAGTGAATGGACAGGGGATGATAATTCACCCCTCCACTTT
TRBV6-1,NA,TRBJ2-5,TRBD2,17,CASSVSGGAPAQETQYF,TGTGCCAGCAGCGTTAGCGGGGGGGCCCCAGCTCAAGAGACCCAGTACTTC
TRBV4-2,few,TRBJ1-3,NA,16,CASSQGRRGSGNTIYF,TGTGCCAGCAGCCAAGGGAGGCGGGGCTCTGGAAACACCATATATTTT
TRBV9,NA,TRBJ2-1,NA,14,CASSPRDMTSEQFF,TGTGCCAGCAGCCCCCGGGACATGACAAGTGAGCAGTTCTTC
TRBV11-2,few,TRBJ2-1,NA,12,CASSSLPKEQFF,TGTGCCAGCAGCTCGCTCCCTAAGGAGCAGTTCTTC
TRBV5-1,NA,TRBJ2-1,TRBD2,15,CASSRSGSGANEQFF,TGCGCCAGCAGCCGGAGCGGGAGCGGGGCCAATGAGCAGTTCTTC
TRBV11-2,few,TRBJ2-6,NA,17,CASSSWRKSSGANVLTF,TGTGCCAGCAGCTCCTGGCGTAAGAGCTCTGGGGCCAACGTCCTGACTTTC
TRBV7-9,few,TRBJ1-1,TRBD1,14,CASSYDRGHTEAFF,TGTGCCAGCAGCTACGACAGGGGGCACACTGAAGCTTTCTTT
TRBV6-2/TRBV6-3,few,TRBJ1-4,NA,17,CASSYAIGSPTNEKLSF,TGTGCCAGCAGTTACGCGATCGGCAGTCCAACTAATGAAAAACTGTCTTTT